One and the same sample provided the 10 T cell receptor beta chains below, sequenced in a study of T cells in Graves' hyperthyroidism and ophthalmopathy. Regions amplified from RNA transcripts were the TCR beta CDR3 regions. HTBI primers were the set used in a first-round RT-PCR of the TCR CDR3. TCRdb reprocessed the multiplex PCR reads via MiXCR and lists one record per CDR3 protein. The table shows about 700,000 distinct CDR3 sequences, with roughly 45% occurring only once. Material for sequencing was peripheral blood or thyroid tissue (not recorded which). All receptors come from an adult man with Graves' disease, either hyperthyroidism or ophthalmopathy (not recorded which).

The V and J genes are TRBV19 and TRBJ2-5, with 8 bases fitting TRBD2. The V gene's germline CDR1 is LNHDA and CDR2 SQIVND (reference sequence). This CDR3 spans 15 amino acids. With V trimmed by 6 bases and J by 3 bases, 9 bases remained unmatched. The DNA for the CDR3 is TGTGCCAGTAGCGTAAGCGGGACTAGGGAAGAGACCCAGTACTTC. Its translation: CASSVSGTREETQYF.

This clonotype appeared once. The gene calls are TRBV20-1 and TRBJ2-7; 9 bases line up with TRBD1. Unmatched junction bases numbered 16, after V lost 6 bases and J lost 7 bases. The CDR3 extends over 15 amino acids. The germline V gene has CDR1 DFQATT and CDR2 SNEGSKA (reference sequence). The CDR3 nucleotides are TGCAGTGCCGCGAAACAGGGGGCCTCCTCGGGGGAGCAGTACTTC. It encodes CSAAKQGASSGEQYF.

The gene calls are TRBV6-5 and TRBJ1-1; no clear D. The germline CDR1 and CDR2 sequences are MNHEY and SVGAGI. The CDR3 spans 12 residues. Deletions cut 7 bases from V and 0 bases from J, with 6 bases between. The CDR3 DNA follows: TGTGCCAGCATGGGGATGAACACTGAAGCTTTCTTT. It yields the protein CASMGMNTEAFF.

This clonotype has a count of ten or more. V and J are TRBV25-1 and TRBJ1-1; 11 bases are shared with TRBD1. The CDR3 runs to 16 residues. Germline V lookup: CDR1 MGHDK, CDR2 SYGVNS. Trimming removed 6 bases from V and 6 bases from J; junction bases left unmatched: 12. CDR3 in amino acids: CASRTPGQGVFAEAFF. DNA for the CDR3: TGTGCCAGCAGAACACCGGGACAGGGGGTTTTCGCTGAAGCTTTCTTT.

A word on this clonotype: This may stem from a read error, because a much larger clone lies one nucleotide away. This sequence joins TRBV7-3 and TRBJ1-2; TRBD1 matches 7 bases. The junction had 9 bases not matched to a gene; V was cut back by 3 bases and J by 8 bases. The CDR3 is 14 residues long. Germline V gene lookup returns CDR1 SGHTA and CDR2 FQGTGA. The DNA of the CDR3 is TGTGCCAGCAGCTTCGCCGCACAGGGGTTAGGCTACACCTTC. It translates to CASSFAAQGLGYTF.

The chain combines TRBV7-2 with TRBJ1-2; D unresolved. The germline gives CDR1 SGHTA, CDR2 FQGNSA. This CDR3 spans 15 amino acids. Deletions cut 5 bases from V and 8 bases from J, with 21 bases between. Here the CDR3 reads CASSQEDGKIYGYTF. CDR3 nucleotide sequence: TGTGCCAGCAGCCAAGAAGACGGCAAAATCTACGGCTACACCTTC.

The sample holds many counts of this clonotype. The chain links TRBV15 to TRBJ1-1; D is perhaps TRBD1 (5 bases). Germline loops: CDR1 LNHNV, CDR2 YYDKDF (reference sequence). The V end lost 0 bases, the J end lost 13 bases, and 15 bases lay between the germline ends. This CDR3 comprises 13 residues. The CDR3 coding sequence is TGTGCCACCAGCAGAGACTTGGGGGGGATAGGTTTCTTT. Amino acids: CATSRDLGGIGFF.

The rearrangement links TRBV7-9 to TRBJ1-4, with D perhaps matching TRBD1 (5 bases). With 5 bases removed from V and 8 bases from J, the gap between germline ends came to 18 bases. The CDR3 is 15 residues long. Germline CDR1 is SEHNR and CDR2 is FQNEAQ (reference sequence). The chain's CDR3 is CASSVGRAFGEKLFF. The CDR3 region has the DNA TGTGCCAGCAGCGTAGGCAGGGCCTTTGGCGAAAAACTGTTTTTT.

The V and J genes are TRBV24-1 and TRBJ1-2; the match to TRBD1 covers 7 bases. The CDR3 loop spans 13 amino acids. The junction had 1 base not matched to a gene; V was cut back by 7 bases and J by 0 bases. Germline-derived CDR1 and CDR2 are KGHDR and SFDVKD. The DNA of the CDR3 is TGTGCCACCAGACAGGGGTCTAACTATGGCTACACCTTC. Translation: CATRQGSNYGYTF.

As concerns this clonotype: A read error may produce the germline difference seen at one junction end. The rearrangement links TRBV29-1 to TRBJ1-5; 8 positions match TRBD1. Germline values: CDR1 SQVTM, CDR2 ANQGSEA. The CDR3 loop spans 13 amino acids. CDR3 region: CSLDRGLGRPQHF. CDR3 coding DNA: TGCAGCCTTGACAGGGGACTAGGACGGCCCCAGCATTTT. Full variable domain (outside the CDR3, taken from reference TRBV29-1 and TRBJ1-5): SAVISQKPSRDICQRGTSLTIQCQVDSQVTMMFWYRQQPGQSLTLIATANQGSEATYESGFVIDKFPISRPNLTFSTLTVSNMSPEDSSIYLCSLDRGLGRPQHFGDGTRLSIL.